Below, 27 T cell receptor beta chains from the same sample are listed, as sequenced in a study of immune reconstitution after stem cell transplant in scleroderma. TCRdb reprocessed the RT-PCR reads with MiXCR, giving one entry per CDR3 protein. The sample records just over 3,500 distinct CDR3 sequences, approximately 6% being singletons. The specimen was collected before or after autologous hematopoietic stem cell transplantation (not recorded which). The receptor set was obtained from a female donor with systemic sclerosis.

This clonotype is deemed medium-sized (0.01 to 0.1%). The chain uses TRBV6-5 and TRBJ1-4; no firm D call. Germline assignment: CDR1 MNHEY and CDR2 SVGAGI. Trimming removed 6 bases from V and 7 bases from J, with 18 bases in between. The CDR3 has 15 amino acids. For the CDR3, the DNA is TGTGCCAGCAGCCCATCGGGCATCTGGGGTGAAAAACTGTTTTTT. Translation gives CASSPSGIWGEKLFF.

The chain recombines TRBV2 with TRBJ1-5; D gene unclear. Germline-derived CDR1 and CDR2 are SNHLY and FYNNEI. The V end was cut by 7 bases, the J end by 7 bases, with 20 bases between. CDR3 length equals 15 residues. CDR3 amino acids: CASTRMASVRQPQHF. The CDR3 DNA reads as TGTGCCAGCACCAGGATGGCCTCCGTTCGACAGCCCCAGCATTTT.

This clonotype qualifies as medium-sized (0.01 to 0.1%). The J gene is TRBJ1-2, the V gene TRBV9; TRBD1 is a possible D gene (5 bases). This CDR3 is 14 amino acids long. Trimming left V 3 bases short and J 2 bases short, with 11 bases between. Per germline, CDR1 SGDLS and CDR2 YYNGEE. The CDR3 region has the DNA TGTGCCAGCAGCGCCCAGGAGGGGAACTATGGCTACACCTTC. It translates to CASSAQEGNYGYTF.

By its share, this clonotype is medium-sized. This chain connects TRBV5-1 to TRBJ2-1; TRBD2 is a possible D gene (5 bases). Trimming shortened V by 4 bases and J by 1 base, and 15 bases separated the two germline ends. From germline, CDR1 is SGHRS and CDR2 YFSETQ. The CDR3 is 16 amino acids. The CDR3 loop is CASSREGHGSYNEQFF. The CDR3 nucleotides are TGCGCCAGCAGCCGGGAAGGCCATGGGTCCTACAATGAGCAGTTCTTC.

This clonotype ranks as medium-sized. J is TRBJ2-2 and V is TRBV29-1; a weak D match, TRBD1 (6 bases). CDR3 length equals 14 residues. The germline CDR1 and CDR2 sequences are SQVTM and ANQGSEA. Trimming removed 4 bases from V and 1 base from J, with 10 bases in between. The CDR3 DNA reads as TGCAGCGTTGCAGGACAGCGGAACACCGGGGAGCTGTTTTTT. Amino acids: CSVAGQRNTGELFF.

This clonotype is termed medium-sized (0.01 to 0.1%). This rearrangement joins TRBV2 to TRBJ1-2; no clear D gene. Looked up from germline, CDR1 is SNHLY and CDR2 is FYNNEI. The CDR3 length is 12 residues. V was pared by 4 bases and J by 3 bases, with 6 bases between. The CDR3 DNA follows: TGTGCCAGCAGTGGTCAGGACTATGGCTACACCTTC. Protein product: CASSGQDYGYTF.

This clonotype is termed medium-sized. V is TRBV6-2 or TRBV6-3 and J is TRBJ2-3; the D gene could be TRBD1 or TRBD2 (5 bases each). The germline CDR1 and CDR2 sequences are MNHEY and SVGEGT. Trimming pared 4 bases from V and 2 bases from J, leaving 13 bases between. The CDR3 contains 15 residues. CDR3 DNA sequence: TGTGCCAGCAGTTGGGGACGGAGAGTCACAGATACGCAGTATTTT. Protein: CASSWGRRVTDTQYF.

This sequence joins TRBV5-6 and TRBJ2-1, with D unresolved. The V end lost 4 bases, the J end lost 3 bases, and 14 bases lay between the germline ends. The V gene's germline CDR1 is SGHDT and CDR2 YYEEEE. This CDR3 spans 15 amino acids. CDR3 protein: CASSPGLGIYNEQFF. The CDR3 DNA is TGTGCCAGCAGCCCCGGCTTGGGTATCTACAATGAGCAGTTCTTC.

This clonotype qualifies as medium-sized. CDR3 loop: CATSPPGGTGYNEQFF. CDR3 DNA: TGTGCCACCAGTCCCCCTGGGGGGACAGGGTACAATGAGCAGTTCTTC. V usage is TRBV15 and J usage is TRBJ2-1, with 9 bases identical to TRBD1. The ends lost 6 bases at V and 4 bases at J; junction bases unmatched: 10. From germline, CDR1 is LNHNV and CDR2 YYDKDF (reference sequence). The CDR3 consists of 16 residues.

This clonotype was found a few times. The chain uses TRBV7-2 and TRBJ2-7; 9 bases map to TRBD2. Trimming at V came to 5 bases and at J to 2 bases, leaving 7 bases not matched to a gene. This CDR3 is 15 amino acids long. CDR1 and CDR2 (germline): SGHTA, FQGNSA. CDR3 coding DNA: TGTGCCAGCAGCGTCAGCGGGAGGTACCCCTACGAGCAGTACTTC. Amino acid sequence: CASSVSGRYPYEQYF.

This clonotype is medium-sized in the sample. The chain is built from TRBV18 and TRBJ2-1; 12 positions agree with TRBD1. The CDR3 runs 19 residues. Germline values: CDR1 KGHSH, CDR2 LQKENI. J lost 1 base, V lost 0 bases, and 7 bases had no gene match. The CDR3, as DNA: TGTGCCAGCTCACCACCGAGTCCGGGACAGGGGGCATCCTACAATGAGCAGTTCTTC. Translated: CASSPPSPGQGASYNEQFF.

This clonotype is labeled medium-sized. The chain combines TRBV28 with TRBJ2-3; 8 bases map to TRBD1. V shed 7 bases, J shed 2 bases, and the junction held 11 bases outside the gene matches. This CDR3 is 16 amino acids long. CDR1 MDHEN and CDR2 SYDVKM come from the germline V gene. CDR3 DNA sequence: TGTGCCAGCAACCGAAGGACAGGGATCCCCACAGATACGCAGTATTTT. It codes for CASNRRTGIPTDTQYF.

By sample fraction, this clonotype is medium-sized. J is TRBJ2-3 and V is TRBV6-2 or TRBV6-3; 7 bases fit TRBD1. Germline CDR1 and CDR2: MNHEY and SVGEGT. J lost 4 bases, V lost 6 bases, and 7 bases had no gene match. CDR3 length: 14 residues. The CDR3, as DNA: TGTGCCAGCAGGGTCGGCAGGGGGTCAGATACGCAGTATTTT. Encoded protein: CASRVGRGSDTQYF.

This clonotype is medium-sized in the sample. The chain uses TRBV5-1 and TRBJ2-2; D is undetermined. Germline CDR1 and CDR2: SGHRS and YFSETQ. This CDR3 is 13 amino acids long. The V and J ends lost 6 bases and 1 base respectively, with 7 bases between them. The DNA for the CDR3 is TGCGCCAGCACCCTCGGGAACACCGGGGAGCTGTTTTTT. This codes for CASTLGNTGELFF.

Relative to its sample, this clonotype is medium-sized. CDR3 region: CASSLYMAGAATQYF. CDR3 DNA: TGTGCCAGCAGTTTATATATGGCGGGAGCGGCTACGCAGTATTTT. The V call is TRBV27, the J call TRBJ2-3, with 7 nucleotides matching TRBD2. With V trimmed by 1 base and J by 8 bases, 9 bases remained unmatched. The germline V gene encodes CDR1 MNHEY and CDR2 SMNVEV (reference sequence). The CDR3 totals 15 residues.

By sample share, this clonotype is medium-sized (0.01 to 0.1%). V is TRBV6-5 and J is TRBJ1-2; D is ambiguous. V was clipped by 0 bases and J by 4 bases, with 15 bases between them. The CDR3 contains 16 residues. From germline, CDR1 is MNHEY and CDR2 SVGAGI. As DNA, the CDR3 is TGTGCCAGCAGTTACTCGACGGTGACCCTAAGCTATGGCTACACCTTC. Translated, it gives CASSYSTVTLSYGYTF.

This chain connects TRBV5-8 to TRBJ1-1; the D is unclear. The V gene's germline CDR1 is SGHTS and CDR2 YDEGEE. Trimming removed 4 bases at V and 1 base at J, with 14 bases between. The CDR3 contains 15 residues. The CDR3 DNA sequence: TGTGCCAGCAGCACGGACTCTGTGGGGAACACTGAAGCTTTCTTT. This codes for CASSTDSVGNTEAFF.

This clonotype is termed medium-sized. The DNA for the CDR3 is TGTGCCAGCAGCCCGGACACCTACGAGCAGTACTTC. Translating gives CASSPDTYEQYF. V usage is TRBV7-6 and J usage is TRBJ2-7; TRBD1 might be the D (5 bases). With 5 bases removed from V and 2 bases from J, the gap between germline ends came to 7 bases. The length of the CDR3 is 12 residues. The germline V gene encodes CDR1 SGHVS and CDR2 FNYEAQ.

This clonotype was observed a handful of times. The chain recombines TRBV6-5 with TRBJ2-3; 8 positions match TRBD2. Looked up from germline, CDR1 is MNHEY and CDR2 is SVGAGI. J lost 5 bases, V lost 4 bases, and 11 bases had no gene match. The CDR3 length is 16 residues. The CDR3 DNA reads TGTGCCAGCAGTTTAGCGTCCGGGACTAGAGGAGATACGCAGTATTTT. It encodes CASSLASGTRGDTQYF.

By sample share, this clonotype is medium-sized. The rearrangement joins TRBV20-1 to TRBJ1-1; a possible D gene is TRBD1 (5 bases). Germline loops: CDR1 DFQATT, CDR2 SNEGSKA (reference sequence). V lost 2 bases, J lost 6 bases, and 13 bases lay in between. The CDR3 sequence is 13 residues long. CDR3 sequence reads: CSARYARDAEAFF. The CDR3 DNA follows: TGCAGTGCTAGATATGCCCGGGACGCTGAAGCTTTCTTT.

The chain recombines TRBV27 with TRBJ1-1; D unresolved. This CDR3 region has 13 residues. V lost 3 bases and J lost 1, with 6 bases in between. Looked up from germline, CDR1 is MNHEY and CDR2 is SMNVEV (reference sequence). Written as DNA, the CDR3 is TGTGCCAGCAGTTTGTCCAAGAACACTGAAGCTTTCTTT. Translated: CASSLSKNTEAFF.

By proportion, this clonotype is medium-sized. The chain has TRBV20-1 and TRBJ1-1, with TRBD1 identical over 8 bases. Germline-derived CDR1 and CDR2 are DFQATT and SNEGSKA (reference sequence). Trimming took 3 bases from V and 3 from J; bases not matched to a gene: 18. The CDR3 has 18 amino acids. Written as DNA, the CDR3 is TGCAGTGCTAGGGATATACGTTCGACAGGGGATTGGGACACTGAAGCTTTCTTT. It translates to CSARDIRSTGDWDTEAFF.

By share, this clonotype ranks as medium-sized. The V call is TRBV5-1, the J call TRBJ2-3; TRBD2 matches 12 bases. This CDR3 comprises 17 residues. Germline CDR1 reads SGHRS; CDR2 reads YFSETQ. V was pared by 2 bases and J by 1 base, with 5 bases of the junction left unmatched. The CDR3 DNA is TGCGCCAGCAGCTTTACTAGCGGGGGGCCGGGCACAGATACGCAGTATTTT. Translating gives CASSFTSGGPGTDTQYF.

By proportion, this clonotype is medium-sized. CDR3 bases: TGTGCCAGCAGCTTGGCCCAGGACAATGAGCAGTTCTTC. Its translation is CASSLAQDNEQFF. This chain links TRBV7-8 with TRBJ2-1; D not certain. This CDR3 is 13 amino acids long. V was pared by 3 bases and J by 5 bases, with 8 bases between. Germline assignment: CDR1 SGHVS and CDR2 FQNEAQ.

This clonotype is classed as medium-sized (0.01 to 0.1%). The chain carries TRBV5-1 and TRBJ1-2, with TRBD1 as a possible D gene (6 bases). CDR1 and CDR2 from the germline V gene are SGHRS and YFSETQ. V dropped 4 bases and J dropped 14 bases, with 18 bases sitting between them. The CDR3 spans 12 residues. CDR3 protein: CASSPSTGEWTF. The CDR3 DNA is TGCGCCAGCAGCCCCTCGACAGGCGAATGGACCTTC.

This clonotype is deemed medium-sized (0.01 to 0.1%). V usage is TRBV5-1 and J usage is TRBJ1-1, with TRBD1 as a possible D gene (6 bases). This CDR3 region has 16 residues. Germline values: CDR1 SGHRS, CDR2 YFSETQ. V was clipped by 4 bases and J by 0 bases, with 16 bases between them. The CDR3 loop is CASSPGHTTMNTEAFF. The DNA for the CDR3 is TGCGCCAGCAGCCCGGGACACACAACTATGAACACTGAAGCTTTCTTT.

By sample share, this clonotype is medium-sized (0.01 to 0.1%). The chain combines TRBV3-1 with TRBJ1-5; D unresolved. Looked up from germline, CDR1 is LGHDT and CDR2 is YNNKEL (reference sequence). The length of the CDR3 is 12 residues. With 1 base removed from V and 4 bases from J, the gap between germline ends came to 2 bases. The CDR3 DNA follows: TGTGCCAGCAGCCAAGCTAATCAGCCCCAGCATTTT. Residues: CASSQANQPQHF.